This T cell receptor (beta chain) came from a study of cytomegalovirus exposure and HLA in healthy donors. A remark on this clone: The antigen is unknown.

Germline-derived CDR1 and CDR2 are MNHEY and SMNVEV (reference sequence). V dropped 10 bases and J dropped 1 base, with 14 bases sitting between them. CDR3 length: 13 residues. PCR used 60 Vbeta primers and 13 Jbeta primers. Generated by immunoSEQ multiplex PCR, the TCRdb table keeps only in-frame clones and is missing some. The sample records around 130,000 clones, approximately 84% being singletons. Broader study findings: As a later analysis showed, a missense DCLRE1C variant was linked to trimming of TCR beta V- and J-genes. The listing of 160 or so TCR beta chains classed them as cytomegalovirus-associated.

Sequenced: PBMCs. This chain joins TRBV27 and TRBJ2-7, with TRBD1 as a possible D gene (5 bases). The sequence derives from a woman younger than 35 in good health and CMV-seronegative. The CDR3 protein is CAKPRTLSYEQYF. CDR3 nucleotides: TGTGCCAAGCCCCGGACATTGTCCTACGAGCAGTACTTC.